Shown below are 5 T cell receptor beta chains from a single sample sequenced in a study of blood T cell repertoires in COVID-19 (dated by TCRdb to the early 2020s). Libraries were prepared through the immunoSEQ multiplex PCR assay. TCRdb mirrors the immuneACCESS table, restricted to in-frame sequences. Some clones are absent from its copies; in checked studies, under half trace to an unresolved V gene, and the reason for the others is unknown. The sample table records around 190,000 clones; about 85% of these occur just once. Jointly, the top ten make up roughly 4.5% of the sample. The sample was peripheral blood. These receptors were obtained from a woman of 80 years or more with acute or convalescent COVID-19.

The chain employs TRBV7-9 and TRBJ2-3; 10 nucleotides align to TRBD2. The CDR3 runs 18 residues. V gave up 5 bases and J gave up 4 bases; unmatched junction bases: 15. CDR1 and CDR2 (germline): SEHNR, FQNEAQ (reference sequence). The CDR3 bases are TGTGCCAGCAGCCCGTGGGGGGCGAGCGGGAGGGCCGCAGATACGCAGTATTTT. This gives the protein CASSPWGASGRAADTQYF.

This clone has only one observation. V and J are TRBV7-2 and TRBJ2-1; tentative D call: TRBD2 (5 bases). Germline V CDR1 and CDR2: SGHTA, FQGNSA. V gave up 5 bases and J gave up 11 bases, with 13 bases separating them. The CDR3 has 12 residues. The CDR3 bases are TGTGCCAGCAGCCTGGGTACGGGGAAGCAGTTCTTC. Amino acid sequence: CASSLGTGKQFF.

This clone showed up just once. The rearrangement uses TRBV7-9 and TRBJ1-2; no definite D call. Germline CDR1 is SEHNR and CDR2 is FQNEAQ (reference sequence). The CDR3 covers 16 residues. V was pared by 3 bases and J by 2 bases, with 16 bases between. The CDR3 nucleotides read TGTGCCAGCAGCTTTGCCTCGCCTGGAGGGAACTATGGCTACACCTTC. Translating it yields CASSFASPGGNYGYTF.

This clone was observed a few times. The V and J genes are TRBV7-2 and TRBJ1-3; 7 bases align to TRBD1. The germline gives CDR1 SGHTA, CDR2 FQGNSA. V lost 1 base, J lost 5 bases, and 8 bases stayed unmatched. The CDR3 consists of 16 residues. CDR3 bases: TGTGCCAGCAGCTTAGGAAACTTCAGGGGGAGAAACACCATATATTTT. Encoded protein: CASSLGNFRGRNTIYF.

The V call is TRBV7-2, the J call TRBJ1-2; 7 positions agree with TRBD1. Trimming removed 2 bases from V and 7 bases from J; junction bases left unmatched: 7. The germline CDR1 and CDR2 sequences are SGHTA and FQGNSA. CDR3 size: 14 residues. The CDR3 region has the DNA TGTGCCAGCAGCTTAAGGACAGGTGCTGGTGGCTACACCTTC. Its translation: CASSLRTGAGGYTF. The whole variable domain, filled in from reference TRBV7-2 and TRBJ1-2, reads GAGVSQSPSNKVTEKGKDVELRCDPISGHTALYWYRQSLGQGLEFLIYFQGNSAPDKSGLPSDRFSAERTGGSVSTLTIQRTQQEDSAVYLCASSLRTGAGGYTFGSGTRLTVV.